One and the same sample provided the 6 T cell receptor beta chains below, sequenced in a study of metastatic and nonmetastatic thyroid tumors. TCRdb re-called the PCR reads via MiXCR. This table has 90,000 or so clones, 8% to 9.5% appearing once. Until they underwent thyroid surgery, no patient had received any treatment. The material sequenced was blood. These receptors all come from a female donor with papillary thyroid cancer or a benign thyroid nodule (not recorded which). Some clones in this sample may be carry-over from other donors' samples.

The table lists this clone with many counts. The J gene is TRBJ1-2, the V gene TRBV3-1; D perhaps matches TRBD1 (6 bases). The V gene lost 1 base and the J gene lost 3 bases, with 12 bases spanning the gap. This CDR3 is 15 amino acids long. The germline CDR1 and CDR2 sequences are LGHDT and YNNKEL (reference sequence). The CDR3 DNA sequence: TGTGCCAGCAGCCAAGGTTCCGACAGGTACTATGGCTACACCTTC. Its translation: CASSQGSDRYYGYTF.

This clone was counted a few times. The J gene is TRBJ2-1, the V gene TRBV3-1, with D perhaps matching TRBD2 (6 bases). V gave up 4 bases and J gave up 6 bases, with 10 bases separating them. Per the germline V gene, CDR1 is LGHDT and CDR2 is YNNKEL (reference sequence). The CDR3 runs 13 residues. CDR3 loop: CASSRRGPNEQFF. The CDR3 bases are TGTGCCAGCAGCCGGCGGGGCCCCAATGAGCAGTTCTTC.

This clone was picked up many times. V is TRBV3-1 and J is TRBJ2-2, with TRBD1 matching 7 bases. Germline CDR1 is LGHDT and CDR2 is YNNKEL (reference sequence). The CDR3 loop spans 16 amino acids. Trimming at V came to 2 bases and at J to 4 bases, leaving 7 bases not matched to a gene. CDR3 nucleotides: TGTGCCAGCAGCCAAATAAGGGCAGGGGGCACCGGGGAGCTGTTTTTT. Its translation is CASSQIRAGGTGELFF.

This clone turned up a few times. The CDR3 DNA reads as TGTGCCAGTAGTGGAGGGTTTGAAGCTTTCTTT. Its protein is CASSGGFEAFF. The gene calls are TRBV19 and TRBJ1-1, with D uncertain. The V end lost 5 bases, the J end lost 7 bases, and 8 bases lay between the germline ends. Germline CDR1 and CDR2: LNHDA and SQIVND (reference sequence). This CDR3 comprises 11 residues. Supplemented by reference TRBV19 and TRBJ1-1, the full variable domain reads DGGITQSPKYLFRKEGQNVTLSCEQNLNHDAMYWYRQDPGQGLRLIYYSQIVNDFQKGDIAEGYSVSREKKESFPLTVTSAQKNPTAFYLCASSGGFEAFFGQGTRLTVV.

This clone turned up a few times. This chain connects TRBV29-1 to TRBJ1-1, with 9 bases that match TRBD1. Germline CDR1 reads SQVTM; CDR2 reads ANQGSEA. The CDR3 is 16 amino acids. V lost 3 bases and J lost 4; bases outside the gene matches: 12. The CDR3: CSVEATGGPPGTEAFF. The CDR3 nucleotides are TGCAGCGTTGAGGCAACAGGGGGCCCTCCGGGCACTGAAGCTTTCTTT. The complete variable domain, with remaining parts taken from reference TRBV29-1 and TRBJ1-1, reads SAVISQKPSRDICQRGTSLTIQCQVDSQVTMMFWYRQQPGQSLTLIATANQGSEATYESGFVIDKFPISRPNLTFSTLTVSNMSPEDSSIYLCSVEATGGPPGTEAFFGQGTRLTVV.

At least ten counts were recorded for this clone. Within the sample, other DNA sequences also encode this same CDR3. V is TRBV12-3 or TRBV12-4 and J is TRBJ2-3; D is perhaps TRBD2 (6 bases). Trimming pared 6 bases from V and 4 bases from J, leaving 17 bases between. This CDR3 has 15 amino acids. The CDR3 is CASSARPPGADTQYF. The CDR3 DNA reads TGTGCCAGCAGCGCCCGGCCGCCGGGGGCAGATACGCAGTATTTT.